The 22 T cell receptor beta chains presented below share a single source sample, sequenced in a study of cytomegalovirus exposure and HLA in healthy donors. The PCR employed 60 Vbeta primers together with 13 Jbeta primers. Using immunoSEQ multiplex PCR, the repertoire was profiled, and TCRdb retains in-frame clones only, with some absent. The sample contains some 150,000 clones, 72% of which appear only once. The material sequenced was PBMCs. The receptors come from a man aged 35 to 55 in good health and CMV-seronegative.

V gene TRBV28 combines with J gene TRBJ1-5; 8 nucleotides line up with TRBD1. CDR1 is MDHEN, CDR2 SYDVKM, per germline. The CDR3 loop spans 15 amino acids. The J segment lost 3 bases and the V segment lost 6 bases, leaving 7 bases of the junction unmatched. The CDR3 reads CASRPGGFNNQPQHF. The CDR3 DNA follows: TGTGCCAGCAGACCAGGGGGCTTCAACAATCAGCCCCAGCATTTT.

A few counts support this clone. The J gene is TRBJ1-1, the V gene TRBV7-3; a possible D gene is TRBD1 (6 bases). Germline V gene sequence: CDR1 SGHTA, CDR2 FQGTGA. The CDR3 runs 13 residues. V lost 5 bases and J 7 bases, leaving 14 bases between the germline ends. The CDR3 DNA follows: TGTGCCAGCAGCCGCACAGGGACCAGTGAAGCTTTCTTT. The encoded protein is CASSRTGTSEAFF.

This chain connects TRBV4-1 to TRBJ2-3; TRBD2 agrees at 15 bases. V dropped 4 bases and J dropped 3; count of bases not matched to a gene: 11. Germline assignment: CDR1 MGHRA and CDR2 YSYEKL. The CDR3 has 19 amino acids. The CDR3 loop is CASSPGQRTSGRATDTQYF. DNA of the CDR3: TGCGCCAGCAGCCCAGGACAGCGGACTAGCGGGAGGGCAACAGATACGCAGTATTTT.

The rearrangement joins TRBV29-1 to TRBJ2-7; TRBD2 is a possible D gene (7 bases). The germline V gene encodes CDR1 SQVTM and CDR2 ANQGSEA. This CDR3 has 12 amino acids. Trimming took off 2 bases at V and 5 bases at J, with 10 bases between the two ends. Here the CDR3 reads CSVEWGGHEQYF. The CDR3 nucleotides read TGCAGCGTTGAATGGGGGGGCCACGAGCAGTACTTC.

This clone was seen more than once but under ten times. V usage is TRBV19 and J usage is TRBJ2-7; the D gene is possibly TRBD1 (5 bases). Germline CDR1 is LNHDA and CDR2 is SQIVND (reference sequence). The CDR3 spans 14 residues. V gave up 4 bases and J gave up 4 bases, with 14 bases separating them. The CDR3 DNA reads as TGTGCCAGTAGTAGGGTGTGGCAGGGATACGAGCAGTACTTC. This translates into CASSRVWQGYEQYF.

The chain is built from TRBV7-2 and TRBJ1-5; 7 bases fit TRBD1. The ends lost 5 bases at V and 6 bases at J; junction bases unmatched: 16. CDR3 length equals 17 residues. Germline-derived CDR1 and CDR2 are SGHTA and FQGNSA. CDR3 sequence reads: CASSHRQGFLSSQPQHF. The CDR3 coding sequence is TGTGCCAGCAGCCACAGACAGGGCTTTTTGTCTAGTCAGCCCCAGCATTTT. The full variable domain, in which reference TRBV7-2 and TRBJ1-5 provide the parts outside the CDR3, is GAGVSQSPSNKVTEKGKDVELRCDPISGHTALYWYRQSLGQGLEFLIYFQGNSAPDKSGLPSDRFSAERTGGSVSTLTIQRTQQEDSAVYLCASSHRQGFLSSQPQHFGDGTRLSIL.

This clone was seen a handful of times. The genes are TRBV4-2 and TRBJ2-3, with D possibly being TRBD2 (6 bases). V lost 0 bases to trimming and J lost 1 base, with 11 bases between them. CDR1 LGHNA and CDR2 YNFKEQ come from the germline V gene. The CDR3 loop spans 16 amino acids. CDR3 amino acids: CASSQDMGGGTDTQYF. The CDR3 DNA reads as TGTGCCAGCAGCCAAGATATGGGCGGGGGCACAGATACGCAGTATTTT.

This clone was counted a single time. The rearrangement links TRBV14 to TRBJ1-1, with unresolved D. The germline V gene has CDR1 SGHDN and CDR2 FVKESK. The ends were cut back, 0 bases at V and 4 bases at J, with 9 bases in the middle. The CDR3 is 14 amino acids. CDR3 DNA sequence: TGTGCCAGCAGCCAAGATATGACGGGCACTGAAGCTTTCTTT. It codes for CASSQDMTGTEAFF.

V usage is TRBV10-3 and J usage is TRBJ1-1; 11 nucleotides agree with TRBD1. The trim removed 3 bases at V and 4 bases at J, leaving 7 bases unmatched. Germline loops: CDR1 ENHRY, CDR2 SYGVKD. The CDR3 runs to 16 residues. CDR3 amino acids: CAISEEGTGGITEAFF. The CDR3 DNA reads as TGTGCCATCAGTGAAGAGGGGACAGGGGGTATCACTGAAGCTTTCTTT.

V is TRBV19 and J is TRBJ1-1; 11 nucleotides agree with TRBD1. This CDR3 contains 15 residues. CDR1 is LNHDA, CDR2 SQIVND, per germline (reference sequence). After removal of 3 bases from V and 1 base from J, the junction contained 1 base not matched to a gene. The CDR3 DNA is TGTGCCAGTAGTATCGGGACAGGGGGGAACACTGAAGCTTTCTTT. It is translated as CASSIGTGGNTEAFF.

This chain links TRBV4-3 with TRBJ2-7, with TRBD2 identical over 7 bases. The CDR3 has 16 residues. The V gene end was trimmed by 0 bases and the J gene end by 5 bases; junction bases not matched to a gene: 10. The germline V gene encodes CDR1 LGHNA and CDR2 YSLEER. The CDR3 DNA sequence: TGCGCCAGCAGCCAAGAGGGCGGGAGAGGTTTTAACGAGCAGTACTTC. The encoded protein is CASSQEGGRGFNEQYF.

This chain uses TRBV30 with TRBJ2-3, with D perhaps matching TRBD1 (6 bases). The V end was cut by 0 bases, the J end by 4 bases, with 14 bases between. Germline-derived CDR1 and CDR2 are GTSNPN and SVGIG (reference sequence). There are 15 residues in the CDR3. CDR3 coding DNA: TGTGCCTGGAGTGTACTAAAACAGGGAGCAGATACGCAGTATTTT. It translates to CAWSVLKQGADTQYF. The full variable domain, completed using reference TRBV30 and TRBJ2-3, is SQTIHQWPATLVQPVGSPLSLECTVEGTSNPNLYWYRQAAGRGLQLLFYSVGIGQISSEVPQNLSASRPQDRQFILSSKKLLLSDSGFYLCAWSVLKQGADTQYFGPGTRLTVL.

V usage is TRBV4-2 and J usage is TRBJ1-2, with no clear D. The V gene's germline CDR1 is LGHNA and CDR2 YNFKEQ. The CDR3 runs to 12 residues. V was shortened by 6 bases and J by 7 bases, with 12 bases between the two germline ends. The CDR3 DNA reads TGTGCCAGCAGAGACTTTATGTTTGGCTACACCTTC. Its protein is CASRDFMFGYTF.

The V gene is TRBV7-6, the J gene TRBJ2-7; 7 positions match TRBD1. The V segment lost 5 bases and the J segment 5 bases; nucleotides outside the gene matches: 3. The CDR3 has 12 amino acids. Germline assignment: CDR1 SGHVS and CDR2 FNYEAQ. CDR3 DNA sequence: TGTGCCAGCAGCCAGACAGGGAACGAGCAGTACTTC. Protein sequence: CASSQTGNEQYF. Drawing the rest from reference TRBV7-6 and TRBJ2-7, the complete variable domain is GAGVSQSPRYKVTKRGQDVALRCDPISGHVSLYWYRQALGQGPEFLTYFNYEAQQDKSGLPNDRFSAERPEGSISTLTIQRTEQRDSAMYRCASSQTGNEQYFGPGTRLTVT.

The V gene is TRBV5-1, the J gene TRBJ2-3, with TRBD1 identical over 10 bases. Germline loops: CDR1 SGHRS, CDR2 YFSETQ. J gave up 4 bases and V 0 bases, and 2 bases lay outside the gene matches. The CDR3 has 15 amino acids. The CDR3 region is CASSLVGQGADTQYF. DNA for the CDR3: TGCGCCAGCAGCTTGGTAGGACAGGGGGCAGATACGCAGTATTTT. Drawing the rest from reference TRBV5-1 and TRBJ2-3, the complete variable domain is KAGVTQTPRYLIKTRGQQVTLSCSPISGHRSVSWYQQTPGQGLQFLFEYFSETQRNKGNFPGRFSGRQFSNSRSEMNVSTLELGDSALYLCASSLVGQGADTQYFGPGTRLTVL.

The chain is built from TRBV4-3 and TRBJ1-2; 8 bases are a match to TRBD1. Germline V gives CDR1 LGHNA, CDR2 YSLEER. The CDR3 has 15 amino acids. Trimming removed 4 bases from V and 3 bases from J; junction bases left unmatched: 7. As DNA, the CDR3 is TGCGCCAGCAGCCCCGGGACAGGCGCAGACTATGGCTACACCTTC. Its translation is CASSPGTGADYGYTF.

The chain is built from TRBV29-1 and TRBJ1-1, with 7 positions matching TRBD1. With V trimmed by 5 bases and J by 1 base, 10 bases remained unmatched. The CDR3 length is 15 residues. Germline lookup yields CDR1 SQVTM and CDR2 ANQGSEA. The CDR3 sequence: CSVLGVQGTNTEAFF. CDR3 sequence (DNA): TGCAGCGTTCTCGGCGTACAGGGGACGAACACTGAAGCTTTCTTT.

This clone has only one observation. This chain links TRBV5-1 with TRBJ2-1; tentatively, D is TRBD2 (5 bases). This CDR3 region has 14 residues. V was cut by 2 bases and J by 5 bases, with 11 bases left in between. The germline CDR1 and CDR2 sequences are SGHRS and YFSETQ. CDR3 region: CASSFSIGDNEQFF. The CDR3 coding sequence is TGCGCCAGCAGCTTTTCTATCGGGGACAATGAGCAGTTCTTC.

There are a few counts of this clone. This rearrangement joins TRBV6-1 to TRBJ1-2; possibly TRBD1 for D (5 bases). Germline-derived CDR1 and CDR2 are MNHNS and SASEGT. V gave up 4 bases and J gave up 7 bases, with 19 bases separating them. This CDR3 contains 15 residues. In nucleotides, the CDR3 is TGTGCCAGCAGTGCACGGGAGGGGAGGGTGAGTGGCTACACCTTC. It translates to CASSAREGRVSGYTF.

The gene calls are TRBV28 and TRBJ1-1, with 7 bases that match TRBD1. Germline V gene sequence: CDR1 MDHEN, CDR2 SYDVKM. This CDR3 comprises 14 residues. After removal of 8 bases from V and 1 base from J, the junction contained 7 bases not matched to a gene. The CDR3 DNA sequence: TGTGCCAGCTTCGAGGGGGCAAAGAACACTGAAGCTTTCTTT. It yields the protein CASFEGAKNTEAFF.

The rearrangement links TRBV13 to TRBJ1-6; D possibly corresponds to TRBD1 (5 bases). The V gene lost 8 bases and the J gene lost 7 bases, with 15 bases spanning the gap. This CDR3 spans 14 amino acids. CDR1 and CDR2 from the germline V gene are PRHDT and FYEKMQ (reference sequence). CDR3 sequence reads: CASALAGVNSPLHF. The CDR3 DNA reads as TGTGCCAGCGCCTTGGCGGGGGTGAATTCACCCCTCCACTTT.

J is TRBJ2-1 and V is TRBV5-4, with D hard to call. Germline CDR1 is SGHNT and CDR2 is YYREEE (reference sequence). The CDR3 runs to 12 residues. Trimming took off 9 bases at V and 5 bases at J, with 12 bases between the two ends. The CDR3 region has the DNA TGTGCCACCCGTCCTCTTGACAATGAGCAGTTCTTC. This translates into CATRPLDNEQFF.